The 30 T cell receptor beta chains below were found in one sample sequenced in a study of CDR3 diversity in severe acne. TCRdb independently ran MiXCR on the PCR reads; one entry per CDR3 protein. The profile shows approximately 80,000 distinct CDR3 sequences, 51% of them singletons. Sequencing was carried out using blood. These TCRs come from a male donor in good health, without acne.

In the case of this clonotype: Its ends do not fully match the called genes, so a read error is possible. This rearrangement joins TRBV25-1 to TRBJ2-5; D ambiguous. This CDR3 has 14 residues. CDR1 and CDR2 (germline): MGHDK, SYGVNS. Here the CDR3 DNA reads TGTGCCAGAAGTGTTAGACCCGCCCAAGAGACCCGGCACTTC. This sequence encodes CARSVRPAQETRHF.

The rearrangement uses TRBV15 and TRBJ2-7; D perhaps matches TRBD1 (7 bases). V lost 0 bases to trimming and J lost 5 bases, with 11 bases between them. CDR3 length: 14 amino acids. CDR1 LNHNV and CDR2 YYDKDF come from the germline V gene (reference sequence). The CDR3 here is CATSRDPGGHEQYF. In DNA, the CDR3 is TGTGCCACCAGCAGAGACCCAGGGGGGCACGAGCAGTACTTC.

V usage is TRBV9 and J usage is TRBJ1-5; 9 positions agree with TRBD1. Germline V CDR1 and CDR2: SGDLS, YYNGEE. V was pared by 5 bases and J by 7 bases, with 10 bases of the junction left unmatched. The CDR3 covers 15 residues. CDR3 coding DNA: TGTGCCAGCAGTTCCACGGGACAGGGCGGGCAGCCCCAGCATTTT. Protein sequence: CASSSTGQGGQPQHF.

This clonotype was counted ten times or more. The J gene is TRBJ2-7, the V gene TRBV27, with D possibly TRBD1 on 6 matching bases. The V gene's germline CDR1 is MNHEY and CDR2 SMNVEV (reference sequence). The CDR3 runs 13 residues. The ends were cut back, 5 bases at V and 3 bases at J, with 11 bases in the middle. The DNA for the CDR3 is TGTGCCAGCAGTACCGGGACAAACTACGAGCAGTACTTC. It codes for CASSTGTNYEQYF.

The V gene is TRBV2, the J gene TRBJ1-2; the D is unclear. Germline loops: CDR1 SNHLY, CDR2 FYNNEI. The CDR3 loop spans 12 amino acids. V lost 3 bases to trimming and J lost 5 bases, with 7 bases between them. The CDR3 DNA reads as TGTGCCAGCAGTGACCGGGAGTATGGCTACACCTTC. Translated, it gives CASSDREYGYTF.

The chain uses TRBV20-1 and TRBJ2-5; D is possibly TRBD1 (5 bases). The length of the CDR3 is 14 residues. Germline CDR1 DFQATT, CDR2 SNEGSKA (reference sequence). This CDR3 reads CSTRDFRSQETQYF. The CDR3 DNA reads TGCAGCACCAGGGATTTTAGGAGCCAAGAGACCCAGTACTTC.

This clonotype was detected many times. This rearrangement joins TRBV7-8 to TRBJ2-7; 7 nucleotides match TRBD1. J was trimmed by 6 bases and V by 0 bases; bases with no gene match: 2. Germline CDR1 is SGHVS and CDR2 is FQNEAQ. This CDR3 has 13 amino acids. CDR3 protein: CASSLAGTAEQYF. The CDR3 DNA sequence: TGTGCCAGCAGCTTAGCGGGGACAGCCGAGCAGTACTTC. Looking up the rest from reference TRBV7-8 and TRBJ2-7 gives the full variable domain: GAGVSQSPRYKVAKRGQDVALRCDPISGHVSLFWYQQALGQGPEFLTYFQNEAQLDKSGLPSDRFFAERPEGSVSTLKIQRTQQEDSAVYLCASSLAGTAEQYFGPGTRLTVT.

This clonotype was counted ten times or more. This sequence joins TRBV28 and TRBJ1-5, with D unclear. V lost 7 bases to trimming and J lost 0 bases, with 16 bases between them. The CDR3 runs to 16 residues. Germline values: CDR1 MDHEN, CDR2 SYDVKM. In nucleotides, the CDR3 is TGTGCCAGCATTCATCAGAACCCCCTTAGCAATCAGCCCCAGCATTTT. Its protein product is CASIHQNPLSNQPQHF. The variable domain in full, with the rest retrieved from reference TRBV28 and TRBJ1-5, is DVKVTQSSRYLVKRTGEKVFLECVQDMDHENMFWYRQDPGLGLRLIYFSYDVKMKEKGDIPEGYSVSREKKERFSLILESASTNQTSMYLCASIHQNPLSNQPQHFGDGTRLSIL.

This clonotype was detected ten times or more. Because the CDR3's place on the DNA is in doubt, the DNA is left out and the CDR3 is given as listed by TCRdb. V usage is TRBV7-5 and J usage is TRBJ1-5; the listed D gene, TRBD1, was not tested against the DNA. TRBV7-5 is designated a pseudogene. The CDR3 spans 15 amino acids, including both terminal residues. CDR3: CISVSEALGDQPQHF.

Only a few counts were recorded for this clonotype. At one of its ends the junction is not consistent with the germline gene, which may arise from a read error. The V call is TRBV11-2, the J call TRBJ1-1; no firm D call. The V gene's germline CDR1 is SGHAT and CDR2 FQNNGV. The CDR3 length is 12 residues. CDR3 nucleotides: TGTGCCAGCAACATACCGGGAACCGAAGCTCTCTTT. Translation gives CASNIPGTEALF.

This clonotype was picked up many times. This sequence joins TRBV5-1 and TRBJ2-1; 8 positions agree with TRBD1. Losses at the gene ends were 3 bases for V and 3 bases for J; bases not matched to a gene: 5. The CDR3 contains 15 residues. Germline V gene sequence: CDR1 SGHRS, CDR2 YFSETQ. The CDR3 DNA follows: TGCGCCAGCAGCTCGGAGACAGGGGTCTACAATGAGCAGTTCTTC. It is translated as CASSSETGVYNEQFF.

The chain joins TRBV20-1 to TRBJ2-7; 11 positions match TRBD2. Germline CDR1 is DFQATT and CDR2 is SNEGSKA (reference sequence). The CDR3 spans 12 residues. With V trimmed by 3 bases and J by 6 bases, 1 base remained unmatched. CDR3 in DNA: TGCAGTGCTAGGACTAGCGGGACCGAGCAGTACTTC. Translating gives CSARTSGTEQYF.

This clonotype was seen a few times. A much bigger clone sits one base away, suggesting this may be a read error. CDR3 in amino acids: CASSPSPGGLFF. CDR3 DNA sequence: TGTGCCAGCAGCCCGAGTCCCGGGGGGCTGTTTTTT. J is TRBJ2-2 and V is TRBV5-6; possibly TRBD2 for D (6 bases). Germline lookup yields CDR1 SGHDT and CDR2 YYEEEE. The CDR3 sequence is 12 residues long.

This clonotype was counted ten times or more. The chain combines TRBV13 with TRBJ2-3; TRBD1 aligns across 9 bases. The germline V gene encodes CDR1 PRHDT and CDR2 FYEKMQ (reference sequence). The CDR3 has 15 amino acids. The V gene end was trimmed by 2 bases and the J gene end by 4 bases; junction bases not matched to a gene: 4. The CDR3 loop is CASSLRDRDSDTQYF. The CDR3 coding sequence is TGTGCCAGCAGCTTAAGGGACAGGGATTCAGATACGCAGTATTTT.

This rearrangement joins TRBV20-1 to TRBJ2-5, with 12 bases lining up with TRBD1. This CDR3 spans 14 amino acids. Per the germline V gene, CDR1 is DFQATT and CDR2 is SNEGSKA (reference sequence). With V trimmed by 7 bases and J by 3 bases, 6 bases remained unmatched. CDR3 in amino acids: CSVAGTGGEETQYF. CDR3 bases: TGCAGTGTCGCCGGGACAGGGGGCGAAGAGACCCAGTACTTC.

The CDR3 protein is CASSVVGPNNEKLFF. The CDR3 nucleotides read TGTGCCAGCAGCGTAGTAGGACCAAATAATGAAAAACTGTTTTTT. The rearrangement links TRBV9 to TRBJ1-4; D is uncertain. The V gene lost 0 bases and the J gene lost 4 bases, with 10 bases spanning the gap. Per the germline V gene, CDR1 is SGDLS and CDR2 is YYNGEE. This CDR3 spans 15 amino acids.

About this clonotype itself: One junction end disagrees with the germline gene, perhaps due to a read error. The chain couples TRBV7-8 to TRBJ2-2; 10 positions match TRBD1. This CDR3 contains 17 residues. Germline CDR1 SGHVS, CDR2 FQNEAQ. The CDR3 nucleotides are TGTGCCAGCAGCTTACACGACAGGGGGCTCAACACCAGGGAGCTGTTTTTT. Protein sequence: CASSLHDRGLNTRELFF.

The chain uses TRBV10-3 and TRBJ1-2; no firm D call. The CDR3 is made up of 13 amino acids. CDR1 is ENHRY and CDR2 is SYGVKD in the germline V gene. V was pared by 3 bases and J by 10 bases, with 15 bases between. CDR3 region: CAISDPGPKDYTF. The CDR3 DNA reads TGTGCCATCAGTGACCCGGGCCCAAAGGACTACACCTTC.

Notes on this clonotype: Germline and junction disagree at one end, which may indicate a read error. The rearrangement links TRBV10-3 to TRBJ2-3; D is possibly TRBD1 (5 bases). CDR3 size: 16 residues. Germline V gives CDR1 ENHRY, CDR2 SYGVKD. CDR3 protein: CAISESAGSVADTQYF. The CDR3 bases are TGTGCCATCAGTGAGTCGGCAGGGTCGGTCGCAGATACGCAGTACTTT.

This clonotype was detected ten times or more. The rearrangement joins TRBV10-3 to TRBJ2-6; 8 bases fit TRBD1. The CDR3 has 22 residues. Trimming removed 3 bases from V and 2 bases from J; junction bases left unmatched: 21. Looked up from germline, CDR1 is ENHRY and CDR2 is SYGVKD. The CDR3 sequence: CAISEKTAKGQGAPAGANVLTF. The CDR3 DNA follows: TGTGCCATCAGTGAAAAAACTGCCAAAGGACAGGGCGCACCTGCTGGGGCCAACGTCCTGACTTTC.

Many counts were recorded for this clonotype. The chain uses TRBV5-1 and TRBJ1-1; perhaps TRBD1 as D (6 bases). The CDR3 covers 15 residues. The germline V and J ends were trimmed by 1 base and 8 bases, with 18 bases remaining between them. CDR1 is SGHRS, CDR2 YFSETQ, per germline. CDR3 residues: CASSLSQGTQGEAFF. Here the CDR3 DNA reads TGCGCCAGCAGCTTGTCCCAGGGGACGCAAGGGGAAGCTTTCTTT.

In this sample, this clonotype turned up many times. This chain uses TRBV5-1 with TRBJ2-7; 7 bases align to TRBD1. The CDR3 has 15 residues. Germline V CDR1 and CDR2: SGHRS, YFSETQ. V lost 4 bases to trimming and J lost 2 bases; unmatched junction nucleotides: 9. The CDR3 sequence is CASSPTGTLTYEQYF. The CDR3 nucleotides are TGCGCCAGCAGCCCGACAGGGACCTTAACCTACGAGCAGTACTTC.

The chain has TRBV7-2 and TRBJ2-1; 9 bases fit TRBD1. Germline-derived CDR1 and CDR2 are SGHTA and FQGNSA. This CDR3 contains 15 residues. V was clipped by 5 bases and J by 2 bases; unmatched bases: 4. CDR3 bases: TGTGCCAGCAGCGGCCGGGACAGGGCCTACAATGAGCAGTTCTTC. Translating it yields CASSGRDRAYNEQFF. Full variable domain (remainder filled in from reference TRBV7-2 and TRBJ2-1): GAGVSQSPSNKVTEKGKDVELRCDPISGHTALYWYRQSLGQGLEFLIYFQGNSAPDKSGLPSDRFSAERTGGSVSTLTIQRTQQEDSAVYLCASSGRDRAYNEQFFGPGTRLTVL.

Details on this clonotype: Possible read error: a much larger clone is one base away. J is TRBJ1-4 and V is TRBV25-1; D ambiguous. The CDR3 has 11 amino acids. Germline V gene sequence: CDR1 MGHDK, CDR2 SYGVNS. As DNA, the CDR3 is TGTGCCAGCTCCAAAGGTGAAAAACCGTTTTTT. The encoded protein is CASSKGEKPFF.

J is TRBJ1-1 and V is TRBV7-9; D unresolved. The ends were cut back, 2 bases at V and 13 bases at J, with 11 bases in the middle. This CDR3 comprises 11 residues. Germline V gene sequence: CDR1 SEHNR, CDR2 FQNEAQ (reference sequence). CDR3 coding DNA: TGTGCCAGCAGCTTATACGATGAGGGTTTCTTT. Translated, it gives CASSLYDEGFF. Full variable domain (missing parts from reference TRBV7-9 and TRBJ1-1): DTGVSQNPRHKITKRGQNVTFRCDPISEHNRLYWYRQTLGQGPEFLTYFQNEAQLEKSRLLSDRFSAERPKGSFSTLEIQRTEQGDSAMYLCASSLYDEGFFGQGTRLTVV.

Comments on this clonotype: A junction end diverges from the germline sequence, so it may reflect a read error. This chain uses TRBV10-3 with TRBJ2-5; 9 bases agree with TRBD2. The CDR3 loop spans 15 amino acids. Germline lookup yields CDR1 ENHRY and CDR2 SYGVKD. The CDR3 DNA follows: TGCGCCATCAGTCCCGGACCAGCGGGGGGAAGCACCCAGCACTTC. Its translation is CAISPGPAGGSTQHF.

This clonotype showed up many times. V and J are TRBV5-1 and TRBJ1-2; D may be TRBD1 (5 bases). The CDR3 extends over 12 amino acids. The V and J ends lost 4 bases and 8 bases respectively, with 12 bases between them. Per germline, CDR1 SGHRS and CDR2 YFSETQ. CDR3 sequence (DNA): TGCGCCAGCAGCACGCCGGGACCCGGCTACACCTTC. This encodes CASSTPGPGYTF.

The chain joins TRBV24-1 to TRBJ2-7; D gene uncertain. This CDR3 is 10 amino acids long. Looked up from germline, CDR1 is KGHDR and CDR2 is SFDVKD. V lost 11 bases and J lost 4, with 8 bases in between. The chain's CDR3 is CASWAYEQYF. The CDR3 DNA sequence: TGTGCCAGCTGGGCTTACGAGCAGTACTTC.

The V and J genes are TRBV12-3 or TRBV12-4 and TRBJ2-7; TRBD2 might be the D (6 bases). Trimming shortened V by 6 bases and J by 3 bases, and 15 bases separated the two germline ends. This CDR3 comprises 14 residues. CDR3 sequence reads: CASSPAAGHYEQYF. CDR3 bases: TGTGCCAGCAGCCCCGCGGCGGGGCACTACGAGCAGTACTTC.

This chain uses TRBV20-1 with TRBJ1-1, with D possibly TRBD1 on 6 matching bases. V was pared by 5 bases and J by 0 bases, with 13 bases between. Germline CDR1 reads DFQATT; CDR2 reads SNEGSKA (reference sequence). This CDR3 contains 14 residues. The DNA of the CDR3 is TGCAGTGCTTCCCGGGACAACATGAACACTGAAGCTTTCTTT. As protein: CSASRDNMNTEAFF.